The present entry profiles one T cell receptor (beta chain) with its context. The sample belongs to a study of shared clonotypes between healthy human individuals. Produced via immunoSEQ multiplex PCR; TCRdb's table is partial and in-frame only. Seen here are over a million clones, approximately 98% observed once, and the top ten hold about 0.45%. Deletions cut 5 bases from V and 3 bases from J, with 23 bases between. CDR3 length: 18 residues. Germline V lookup: CDR1 LNHDA, CDR2 SQIVND (reference sequence). Source material: naive CD4+ T cells sorted from blood. The subset is: CD45RA+ positively selected. The sequence derives from a man aged 25-45 years in good health. The rearrangement joins TRBV19 to TRBJ1-5; possibly TRBD1 for D (6 bases). The CDR3 DNA sequence: TGTGCCAGTAGTCCTCTCGGGGGGCCCCGGACAGTCAATCAGCCCCAGCATTTT. It yields the protein CASSPLGGPRTVNQPQHF.